What follows are 11 T cell receptor beta chains derived from one specimen sequenced in a study of blood T cell repertoires in COVID-19. Sequencing was performed with immunoSEQ multiplex PCR; in TCRdb, only in-frame clones are kept and a portion is missing. The sample includes hundreds of thousands of clones, roughly 90% seen only once; the top ten take roughly 6.6%. Sequencing was carried out using peripheral blood. The origin of the receptors is a woman aged 70-85 years with COVID-19, enrolled during active disease.

The chain employs TRBV28 and TRBJ2-3; possibly TRBD1 for D (5 bases). Germline-derived CDR1 and CDR2 are MDHEN and SYDVKM. This CDR3 contains 15 residues. The V and J ends lost 6 bases and 0 bases respectively, with 13 bases between them. In nucleotides, the CDR3 is TGTGCCAGCAGCCCTCAGGGAACTAGCACAGATACGCAGTATTTT. Protein product: CASSPQGTSTDTQYF.

The chain combines TRBV30 with TRBJ2-5; 10 bases are a match to TRBD2. V was clipped by 0 bases and J by 7 bases; unmatched bases: 11. CDR3 length: 16 residues. Germline V gene data show CDR1 as GTSNPN and CDR2 as SVGIG (reference sequence). The CDR3 DNA reads as TGTGCCTGGAGTGTATCTAGCGGGGGTACCAAGGTGACCCAGTACTTC. This encodes CAWSVSSGGTKVTQYF. Filled out from reference TRBV30 and TRBJ2-5, the complete variable domain reads SQTIHQWPATLVQPVGSPLSLECTVEGTSNPNLYWYRQAAGRGLQLLFYSVGIGQISSEVPQNLSASRPQDRQFILSSKKLLLSDSGFYLCAWSVSSGGTKVTQYFGPGTRLLVL.

The chain carries TRBV5-6 and TRBJ2-7; perhaps TRBD2 as D (6 bases). Per germline, CDR1 SGHDT and CDR2 YYEEEE. CDR3 length equals 14 residues. Trimming left V 6 bases short and J 7 bases short, with 20 bases between. CDR3 protein: CASTAPGVGLEQYF. In nucleotides, the CDR3 is TGTGCCAGCACCGCCCCGGGGGTCGGGCTGGAGCAGTACTTC.

This clone was seen a single time. The chain joins TRBV7-2 to TRBJ2-7, with 7 bases fitting TRBD2. V lost 0 bases to trimming and J lost 6 bases; unmatched junction nucleotides: 8. The length of the CDR3 is 15 residues. CDR1 SGHTA and CDR2 FQGNSA come from the germline V gene. In DNA form, the CDR3 reads TGTGCCAGCAGCTTAGCGGGTACTAGCGTAGGCGAGCAGTACTTC. Its protein is CASSLAGTSVGEQYF.

This clone was observed a handful of times. The chain is built from TRBV4-3 and TRBJ1-1, with 8 positions matching TRBD1. Germline lookup yields CDR1 LGHNA and CDR2 YSLEER. The CDR3 spans 18 residues. J lost 0 bases, V lost 3 bases, and 12 bases had no gene match. The CDR3 protein is CASSQVTSGQGMNTEAFF. The CDR3 nucleotides are TGCGCCAGCAGCCAGGTAACGTCCGGACAGGGTATGAACACTGAAGCTTTCTTT.

The rearrangement joins TRBV29-1 to TRBJ1-1; 7 bases map to TRBD1. V lost 6 bases, J lost 4 bases, and 11 bases stayed unmatched. The germline V gene encodes CDR1 SQVTM and CDR2 ANQGSEA. CDR3 size: 14 residues. This CDR3 is CSVGTGARGTEAFF. In DNA, the CDR3 is TGCAGCGTCGGAACAGGGGCGAGGGGCACTGAAGCTTTCTTT.

The chain carries TRBV18 and TRBJ1-1; D is perhaps TRBD1 (6 bases). Germline lookup yields CDR1 KGHSH and CDR2 LQKENI. The CDR3 covers 14 residues. The V end was cut by 2 bases, the J end by 3 bases, with 10 bases between. CDR3 in amino acids: CASSPSGEYTEAFF. The CDR3 nucleotides read TGTGCCAGCTCACCATCAGGGGAGTACACTGAAGCTTTCTTT.

The chain is built from TRBV7-2 and TRBJ1-1; D may be TRBD1 (5 bases). Deletions cut 3 bases from V and 8 bases from J, with 10 bases between. Germline CDR1 SGHTA, CDR2 FQGNSA. CDR3 size: 12 residues. The CDR3 sequence: CASSFLGEEAFF. Written as DNA, the CDR3 is TGTGCCAGCAGCTTTTTAGGGGAAGAAGCTTTCTTT.

V usage is TRBV5-4 and J usage is TRBJ2-3, with 10 bases lining up with TRBD2. V shed 2 bases and J 4 bases; nucleotides not matched to a gene: 1. This CDR3 is built from 14 residues. From germline, CDR1 is SGHNT and CDR2 YYREEE (reference sequence). The chain's CDR3 is CASSLAGGPDTQYF. The CDR3, as DNA: TGTGCCAGCAGCTTAGCGGGGGGGCCAGATACGCAGTATTTT.

The chain employs TRBV15 and TRBJ1-6, with a tentative D call TRBD1 (6 bases). The germline V gene has CDR1 LNHNV and CDR2 YYDKDF (reference sequence). The CDR3 runs to 15 residues. Trimming took 8 bases from V and 14 from J, leaving 25 bases between them. The CDR3 DNA sequence: TGTGCCACCGTCGGTTCAGAGCTGGTAGGGGGAACCCTCCACTTT. This translates into CATVGSELVGGTLHF.

There are a few counts of this clone. This chain joins TRBV27 and TRBJ2-7; D possibly corresponds to TRBD2 (6 bases). Germline V gene sequence: CDR1 MNHEY, CDR2 SMNVEV (reference sequence). This CDR3 contains 14 residues. Trimming took off 4 bases at V and 0 bases at J, with 10 bases between the two ends. CDR3 coding DNA: TGTGCCAGCAGTTGGGACTCGACCTCCTACGAGCAGTACTTC. This sequence encodes CASSWDSTSYEQYF.